This passage covers 5 T cell receptor beta chains from one sample sequenced in a study of blood T cell repertoires in COVID-19. The data were produced by immunoSEQ multiplex PCR, yet TCRdb's version contains in-frame clones alone and is incomplete. Counted here are about 97,000 clones, more than 90% occurring once; the ten biggest clones make up around 4%. The specimen was peripheral blood. These receptors all come from a man between 18 and 29 years old with acute or convalescent COVID-19.

CDR3 in amino acids: CASSLHGTEAFF. CDR3 DNA: TGTGCCAGCAGTCTTCACGGGACTGAAGCTTTCTTT. The chain uses TRBV12-3 or TRBV12-4 and TRBJ1-1; D is unresolved. The V gene lost 5 bases and the J gene lost 5 bases, with 9 bases spanning the gap. This CDR3 region has 12 residues.

The chain joins TRBV6-5 to TRBJ2-5; D gene ambiguous. The CDR3 extends over 13 amino acids. V was cut by 5 bases and J by 0 bases, with 7 bases left in between. From germline, CDR1 is MNHEY and CDR2 SVGAGI. CDR3 sequence (DNA): TGTGCCAGCAGTACTGTGAACCAAGAGACCCAGTACTTC. Translated, it gives CASSTVNQETQYF.

The rearrangement links TRBV2 to TRBJ1-6, with D uncertain. Germline assignment: CDR1 SNHLY and CDR2 FYNNEI. Between the trimmed V and J ends, which lost 7 bases and 13 bases, there was a span of 14 bases. This CDR3 is 12 amino acids long. The CDR3, as DNA: TGTGCCAGCAACGCACACGGGATCCCCCTCCACTTT. This encodes CASNAHGIPLHF.

Written as DNA, the CDR3 is TGTGCCAGCAGCCTAGGGGGTGCAGCTTTCTTT. Its protein product is CASSLGGAAFF. The chain combines TRBV3-1 (or the pseudogene TRBV3-2) with TRBJ1-1, with D tentatively TRBD1 (6 bases). Trimming took off 4 bases at V and 10 bases at J, with 10 bases between the two ends. Germline-derived CDR1 and CDR2 are LGHDT and YNNKEL (reference sequence). The CDR3 totals 11 residues.

This chain joins TRBV6-5 and TRBJ2-7, with D possibly being TRBD1 (6 bases). V gave up 4 bases and J gave up 5 bases, with 15 bases separating them. The germline gives CDR1 MNHEY, CDR2 SVGAGI. The CDR3 has 14 residues. The CDR3 sequence is CASSSRPQGNEQYF. The CDR3 nucleotides read TGTGCCAGCAGTTCGCGACCTCAGGGGAACGAGCAGTACTTC.